The next 26 T cell receptor beta chains were all read from a single sample in a study of OX40 agonist ivuxolimab in advanced cancers. Some clones are missing from TCRdb's copy, which holds only in-frame ones; the method was immunoSEQ multiplex PCR. The sample contains 75,000 to 100,000 clones, 80% to 90% of which appear only once. Sequenced material: CD4+ or CD8+ T cells sorted from blood, taken in a trial of the OX40 agonist ivuxolimab. These TCRs come from an adult with an advanced solid tumor such as melanoma, head and neck, liver or kidney cancer.

The chain links TRBV4-1 to TRBJ2-3; 10 bases align to TRBD1. Germline V gene lookup returns CDR1 MGHRA and CDR2 YSYEKL. The CDR3 consists of 14 residues. With 3 bases clipped from V and 4 bases from J, the junction kept 1 base outside the gene matches. The CDR3 sequence is CASSQDRGADTQYF. The CDR3 bases are TGCGCCAGCAGCCAGGACAGGGGGGCAGATACGCAGTATTTT.

This clone was counted a single time. V usage is TRBV5-4 and J usage is TRBJ2-7; no clear D. CDR1 and CDR2 from the germline V gene are SGHNT and YYREEE (reference sequence). Trimming took 4 bases from V and 0 from J, leaving 8 bases between them. The CDR3 contains 13 residues. The CDR3 loop is CASSLGISYEQYF. CDR3 in DNA: TGTGCCAGCAGCCTTGGGATCTCCTACGAGCAGTACTTC. The entire variable domain, with the rest obtained from reference TRBV5-4 and TRBJ2-7, is as follows: ETGVTQSPTHLIKTRGQQVTLRCSSQSGHNTVSWYQQALGQGPQFIFQYYREEENGRGNFPPRFSGLQFPNYSSELNVNALELDDSALYLCASSLGISYEQYFGPGTRLTVT.

The chain has TRBV6-5 and TRBJ1-2, with D maybe TRBD1 (5 bases). The CDR3 contains 16 residues. CDR1 is MNHEY, CDR2 SVGAGI, per germline. Trimming took 2 bases from V and 4 from J, leaving 17 bases between them. The CDR3 loop is CASSYNLWGGTYGYTF. The CDR3 bases are TGTGCCAGCAGTTACAATCTATGGGGCGGAACCTATGGCTACACCTTC.

This clone was observed once. CDR3 nucleotides: TGTGCCAGCGCGACAGGTCTCTCCTACGAGCAGTACTTC. Its translation: CASATGLSYEQYF. The chain has TRBV6-5 and TRBJ2-7; a possible D gene is TRBD1 (6 bases). In germline, CDR1 is MNHEY, CDR2 SVGAGI. The CDR3 sequence is 13 residues long. V was cut by 8 bases and J by 0 bases, with 11 bases left in between.

For the CDR3, the DNA is TGCGCCAGCAGCTTAGGACAGAAATACGAGCAGTACTTC. The encoded protein is CASSLGQKYEQYF. V and J are TRBV5-1 and TRBJ2-7, with D possibly TRBD1 on 6 matching bases. In germline, CDR1 is SGHRS, CDR2 YFSETQ. V lost 2 bases, J lost 4 bases, and 10 bases lay in between. This CDR3 spans 13 amino acids.

The chain links TRBV11-2 to TRBJ2-1; 9 nucleotides match TRBD1. The V and J ends lost 2 bases and 7 bases, in that order; junction bases with no gene match: 9. CDR1 is SGHAT, CDR2 FQNNGV, per germline. This CDR3 has 16 residues. The CDR3 DNA reads TGTGCCAGCAGCTTACCCGGGACAGGGAACCGGAATGAGCAGTTCTTC. Its protein product is CASSLPGTGNRNEQFF.

The chain combines TRBV2 with TRBJ1-4; D ambiguous. Trimming stripped 5 bases from V and 6 bases from J, with 7 bases between. The CDR3 has 12 residues. Germline values: CDR1 SNHLY, CDR2 FYNNEI. The CDR3 DNA reads as TGTGCCAGCAGTAACCATGATGAAAAACTGTTTTTT. Its translation is CASSNHDEKLFF.

The rearrangement joins TRBV10-3 to TRBJ1-1; D is possibly TRBD1 (5 bases). The CDR3 runs to 13 residues. Germline V CDR1 and CDR2: ENHRY, SYGVKD. Trimming removed 8 bases at V and 1 base at J, with 11 bases between. CDR3 sequence: CAIRGVGNTEAFF. The CDR3 nucleotides are TGTGCCATCCGGGGGGTCGGGAACACTGAAGCTTTCTTT.

This chain joins TRBV2 and TRBJ2-5, with D perhaps TRBD2 (6 bases). Germline V gene sequence: CDR1 SNHLY, CDR2 FYNNEI. V lost 5 bases and J 7 bases, leaving 17 bases between the germline ends. The CDR3 consists of 14 residues. CDR3 sequence: CASSTHRDSLTQYF. Written as DNA, the CDR3 is TGTGCCAGCAGTACCCACCGGGACTCCCTGACCCAGTACTTC.

This clone was observed a few times. V is TRBV19 and J is TRBJ2-1; perhaps TRBD1 as D (6 bases). Deletions cut 3 bases from V and 13 bases from J, with 16 bases between. Germline V gene lookup returns CDR1 LNHDA and CDR2 SQIVND (reference sequence). This CDR3 has 13 residues. CDR3 residues: CASSIPTGPVQFF. The CDR3 DNA follows: TGTGCCAGTAGTATCCCCACAGGGCCCGTTCAGTTCTTC.

The chain joins TRBV4-1 to TRBJ2-7, with 7 nucleotides matching TRBD1. The V gene end was trimmed by 4 bases and the J gene end by 4 bases; junction bases not matched to a gene: 7. CDR1 is MGHRA, CDR2 YSYEKL, per germline. CDR3 length equals 14 residues. CDR3 sequence: CASSPRTGAYEQYF. CDR3 DNA: TGCGCCAGCAGCCCCCGGACAGGAGCTTACGAGCAGTACTTC.

This clone was counted a single time. This rearrangement joins TRBV2 to TRBJ2-5, with D uncertain. V dropped 6 bases and J dropped 2 bases, with 4 bases sitting between them. CDR3 length: 11 amino acids. The V gene's germline CDR1 is SNHLY and CDR2 FYNNEI. CDR3: CASRLQETQYF. As DNA, the CDR3 is TGTGCCAGCAGACTACAAGAGACCCAGTACTTC.

This chain links TRBV28 with TRBJ1-1, with 7 bases aligning to TRBD1. The length of the CDR3 is 15 residues. Unmatched junction bases numbered 7, after V lost 6 bases and J lost 0 bases. Per germline, CDR1 MDHEN and CDR2 SYDVKM. The CDR3 here is CASSGGDSLNTEAFF. The DNA of the CDR3 is TGTGCCAGCAGCGGGGGGGACAGTTTGAACACTGAAGCTTTCTTT.

The rearrangement links TRBV28 to TRBJ2-7; a possible D gene is TRBD1 (5 bases). CDR3 length: 14 amino acids. Germline CDR1 MDHEN, CDR2 SYDVKM. Trimming took off 3 bases at V and 3 bases at J, with 12 bases between the two ends. The CDR3 bases are TGTGCCAGCAGTTTTTCAGGGCGAAGCTACGAGCAGTACTTC. Amino acid sequence: CASSFSGRSYEQYF.

This clone appeared a few times. The chain has TRBV14 and TRBJ1-6, with a tentative D call TRBD1 (6 bases). Germline loops: CDR1 SGHDN, CDR2 FVKESK. Trimming shortened V by 4 bases and J by 9 bases, and 10 bases separated the two germline ends. The CDR3 is 13 residues long. The CDR3: CASSLAGVSPLHF. DNA of the CDR3: TGTGCCAGCAGCCTCGCAGGGGTTTCACCCCTCCACTTT.

The chain has TRBV10-1 and TRBJ2-7; 7 bases line up with TRBD2. With 3 bases clipped from V and 4 bases from J, the junction kept 3 bases outside the gene matches. CDR1 and CDR2 from the germline V gene are WNHNN and SYGVQD (reference sequence). CDR3 length: 13 amino acids. CDR3 residues: CASSDGGDYEQYF. For the CDR3, the DNA is TGCGCCAGCAGTGATGGGGGGGATTACGAGCAGTACTTC.

The V and J genes are TRBV9 and TRBJ1-1; 9 nucleotides agree with TRBD1. Trimming cost V 7 bases and J 4 bases; bases outside gene matches: 8. Per germline, CDR1 SGDLS and CDR2 YYNGEE. The CDR3 has 14 residues. As DNA, the CDR3 is TGTGCCAGCGGGACAGGGAGGTTGAGCACTGAAGCTTTCTTT. Translation: CASGTGRLSTEAFF.

The DNA for the CDR3 is TGTGCCAGCAGTGACACCCCTGTCGGCAATCAGCCCCAGCATTTT. This translates into CASSDTPVGNQPQHF. The chain uses TRBV27 and TRBJ1-5, with no clear D. Germline assignment: CDR1 MNHEY and CDR2 SMNVEV (reference sequence). The CDR3 is made up of 15 amino acids. Trimming took 5 bases from V and 2 from J, leaving 13 bases between them.

Note on this clone: This CDR3 is also generated by other DNA sequences in the sample. The genes are TRBV9 and TRBJ1-1, with D hard to call. The CDR3 contains 13 residues. The ends were cut back, 4 bases at V and 2 bases at J, with 9 bases in the middle. Per the germline V gene, CDR1 is SGDLS and CDR2 is YYNGEE. CDR3 coding DNA: TGTGCCAGCAGCCCCACGGGAAACACTGAAGCTTTCTTT. This translates into CASSPTGNTEAFF.

The chain couples TRBV30 to TRBJ1-2; no firm D call. V lost 0 bases and J lost 8, with 16 bases in between. Per the germline V gene, CDR1 is GTSNPN and CDR2 is SVGIG (reference sequence). CDR3 length equals 14 residues. The CDR3 here is CAWSVRPLEMGYTF. The CDR3 nucleotides read TGTGCCTGGAGTGTTCGGCCTTTAGAAATGGGCTACACCTTC.

This clone was detected a few times. The genes are TRBV9 and TRBJ2-7, with TRBD2 as a possible D gene (6 bases). Per the germline V gene, CDR1 is SGDLS and CDR2 is YYNGEE. Between the trimmed V and J ends, which lost 2 bases and 3 bases, there was a span of 12 bases. This CDR3 is 14 amino acids long. For the CDR3, the DNA is TGTGCCAGCAGCGTCGCTAGCGACCTCTACGAGCAGTACTTC. It is translated as CASSVASDLYEQYF.

The chain combines TRBV30 with TRBJ2-7; possible D gene TRBD2, 5 bases. Per germline, CDR1 GTSNPN and CDR2 SVGIG (reference sequence). V lost 3 bases, J lost 7 bases, and 10 bases lay in between. This CDR3 comprises 11 residues. DNA for the CDR3: TGTGCCTGGAGGGAGGACGGGGAGCAGTACTTC. Translation: CAWREDGEQYF.

This clone has only a few counts. DNA for the CDR3: TGCGCCATAGAGCTCGCTGGGGAGAACACTGAAGCTTTCTTT. Protein: CAIELAGENTEAFF. The rearrangement uses TRBV10-1 and TRBJ1-1, with unresolved D. The CDR3 consists of 14 residues. Trimming shortened V by 10 bases and J by 1 base, and 16 bases separated the two germline ends. The germline CDR1 and CDR2 sequences are WNHNN and SYGVQD (reference sequence).

The genes are TRBV11-1 and TRBJ2-7, with D perhaps matching TRBD1 (6 bases). CDR1 is SGHAT, CDR2 FQDESV, per germline (reference sequence). This CDR3 has 12 residues. V was shortened by 8 bases and J by 5 bases, with 13 bases between the two germline ends. CDR3 DNA: TGTGCCAGCGGGGACATTGGCAACGAGCAGTACTTC. This codes for CASGDIGNEQYF. The full variable domain, in which reference TRBV11-1 and TRBJ2-7 provide the parts outside the CDR3, is EAEVAQSPRYKITEKSQAVAFWCDPISGHATLYWYRQILGQGPELLVQFQDESVVDDSQLPKDRFSAERLKGVDSTLKIQPAELGDSAMYLCASGDIGNEQYFGPGTRLTVT.

This clone was seen more than once but under ten times. The chain combines TRBV11-2 with TRBJ2-7; 8 nucleotides line up with TRBD2. V was clipped by 4 bases and J by 4 bases; unmatched bases: 9. CDR3 length: 15 residues. Per germline, CDR1 SGHAT and CDR2 FQNNGV. The CDR3 loop is CASSWASGPRYEQYF. Here the CDR3 DNA reads TGTGCCAGCAGCTGGGCTAGCGGGCCCCGTTACGAGCAGTACTTC.

The chain joins TRBV7-2 to TRBJ1-2; no clear D. From germline, CDR1 is SGHTA and CDR2 FQGNSA. The V end lost 3 bases, the J end lost 4 bases, and 6 bases lay between the germline ends. The CDR3 length is 12 residues. The CDR3 DNA sequence: TGTGCCAGCAGCTTGGGGTTCTATGGCTACACCTTC. Protein sequence: CASSLGFYGYTF.